Listed below are T cell receptor beta chains from one sample, sequenced in a study of response to subunit inactivated influenza vaccine. In TCRdb, the RT-PCR reads were re-called with MiXCR into one record per CDR3 protein. The table records approximately 300,000 distinct CDR3 sequences, about 20% of them present only once. The sequenced sample was PBMCs from blood, obtained less than 22 months after vaccination. All receptors derive from a man between 50 and 75 years old who received an inactivated influenza vaccine. The CDR3 runs from the conserved cysteine through the conserved F or W. Fields, in order: D gene, clone size, J gene, V gene, CDR3 protein, CDR3 DNA. A D gene is named only where the DNA matches it firmly. Not every row has a clone size; where given, it reads once, few, many or a size class.

TRBD1	-	TRBJ1-5	TRBV15	CATSKEGGSEPQHF	TGTGCCACCAGCAAGGAAGGGGGCTCGGAGCCCCAGCATTTT
-	many	TRBJ1-5	TRBV5-1	CASSLEGSNQPQHF	TGCGCCAGCAGCTTGGAAGGGAGCAATCAGCCCCAGCATTTT
TRBD2	few	TRBJ2-1	TRBV24-1	CATSDSLAGVDEQFF	TGTGCCACCAGTGATTCGCTAGCGGGGGTCGATGAGCAGTTCTTC
-	few	TRBJ2-5	TRBV6-2/TRBV6-3	CASSLRGPLQETQYF	TGTGCCAGCAGTTTGCGGGGGCCCTTACAAGAGACCCAGTACTTC
-	few	TRBJ2-5	TRBV7-8	CASSLGGMAIQETQYF	TGTGCCAGCAGCTTAGGTGGGATGGCCATCCAAGAGACCCAGTACTTC
-	-	TRBJ1-1	TRBV7-9	CASSWIGNRAFF	TGTGCCAGCAGCTGGATAGGGAATAGGGCTTTCTTT
TRBD1	few	TRBJ2-5	TRBV7-2	CASSLRTGMDETQYF	TGTGCCAGCAGCTTGCGGACAGGGATGGATGAGACCCAGTACTTC
TRBD2	many	TRBJ2-1	TRBV3-1	CASSQGEGRYNEQFF	TGTGCCAGCAGCCAAGGGGAGGGCCGTTACAATGAGCAGTTCTTC
-	many	TRBJ2-1	TRBV10-1	CASSATLYTSINEQFF	TGCGCCAGCAGTGCAACTTTATACACTAGCATCAATGAGCAGTTCTTC
-	many	TRBJ1-1	TRBV18	CASSSEGGITEAFF	TGTGCCAGCTCTTCCGAGGGGGGCATCACTGAAGCTTTCTTT
-	-	TRBJ1-6	TRBV18	CASSSGGGGNSPLHF	TGTGCCAGCTCATCCGGGGGTGGTGGTAATTCACCCCTCCACTTT
-	few	TRBJ2-5	TRBV27	CASSVGYSTAQYF	TGTGCCAGCAGTGTCGGTTACTCGACGGCCCAGTACTTC
-	-	TRBJ2-1	TRBV5-4	CASSSPGPDEQFF	TGTGCCAGCAGCTCCCCTGGTCCCGATGAGCAGTTCTTC
TRBD2	few	TRBJ2-1	TRBV20-1	CSADDTSGRHNEQFF	TGCAGTGCTGACGACACTAGCGGGAGACACAATGAGCAGTTCTTC
TRBD1	few	TRBJ1-1	TRBV2	CASKRSTGGGTEAFF	TGTGCCAGCAAAAGATCGACAGGGGGGGGAACTGAAGCTTTCTTT
-	-	TRBJ2-2	TRBV10-1	CASSVERINTGELFF	TGCGCCAGCAGTGTGGAACGGATCAACACCGGGGAGCTGTTTTTT
-	few	TRBJ2-1	TRBV27	CASSPQSSYNEQFF	TGTGCCAGCAGTCCGCAGAGCTCCTACAATGAGCAGTTCTTC
-	-	TRBJ1-4	TRBV29-1	CSVAGEIKEKLFF	TGCAGCGTTGCCGGGGAAATTAAGGAAAAACTGTTTTTT
-	many	TRBJ2-5	TRBV7-6	CASSLVPYQETQYF	TGTGCCAGCAGCTTAGTCCCGTACCAAGAGACCCAGTACTTC
-	few	TRBJ2-6	TRBV7-9	CASSPTDSGANVLTF	TGTGCCAGCAGCCCGACAGACTCTGGGGCCAACGTCCTGACTTTC
-	few	TRBJ2-3	TRBV7-2	CASSLTGATGGNTQYF	TGTGCCAGCAGCTTAACCGGGGCTACCGGGGGTAATACGCAGTATTTT
-	-	TRBJ2-3	TRBV6-1	CASGGFSTDTQYF	TGTGCCAGCGGCGGGTTTAGCACAGATACGCAGTATTTT
TRBD2	-	TRBJ2-7	TRBV28	CASSLYGLAGPYEQYF	TGTGCCAGCAGTTTATACGGATTAGCGGGCCCCTACGAGCAGTACTTC
-	few	TRBJ2-5	TRBV20-1	CSARLKRGPGRAQETQYF	TGCAGTGCTAGGTTGAAGAGGGGGCCGGGGAGGGCACAAGAGACCCAGTACTTC
-	-	TRBJ2-3	TRBV11-2	CASSQDYNTDTQYF	TGTGCCAGCAGCCAGGACTATAACACAGATACGCAGTATTTT
-	few	TRBJ1-2	TRBV29-1	CSVEGQGVSGYTF	TGCAGCGTTGAAGGGCAGGGCGTAAGTGGCTACACCTTC
TRBD1	-	TRBJ1-1	TRBV7-9	CASSSDWTGKRYTEAFF	TGTGCCAGCAGCTCGGATTGGACAGGGAAGAGATACACTGAAGCTTTCTTT
TRBD1	-	TRBJ1-5	TRBV6-1	CASSEDGTGGNQPQHF	TGTGCCAGCAGTGAGGATGGGACAGGGGGTAATCAGCCCCAGCATTTT
-	few	TRBJ1-5	TRBV10-2	CASSDSYGASQPQHF	TGCGCCAGCAGTGATTCGTATGGGGCAAGTCAGCCCCAGCATTTT
-	-	TRBJ1-1	TRBV5-5	CASSLSNFHNTEAFF	TGTGCCAGCAGCTTAAGCAACTTTCATAACACTGAAGCTTTCTTT
TRBD2	-	TRBJ2-3	TRBV6-2/TRBV6-3	CASTPRGLATDTQYF	TGTGCCAGCACCCCCAGGGGACTAGCGACAGATACGCAGTATTTT
-	many	TRBJ1-2	TRBV7-8	CASSFGTATLRGYTF	TGTGCCAGCAGCTTCGGGACCGCAACCTTGCGGGGCTACACCTTC
-	few	TRBJ1-2	TRBV4-2	CASSQAEGSYGYTF	TGTGCCAGCAGCCAAGCGGAGGGAAGCTATGGCTACACCTTC
-	-	TRBJ1-1	TRBV20-1	CSARDFRRGTNTEAFF	TGCAGTGCTAGAGATTTTAGGAGGGGTACTAACACTGAAGCTTTCTTT
-	few	TRBJ2-7	TRBV10-3	CAISGGYEQYF	TGTGCCATCAGTGGCGGTTACGAGCAGTACTTC
TRBD1	-	TRBJ2-1	TRBV4-3	CASGQGVNEQFF	TGCGCCAGCGGACAGGGAGTCAATGAGCAGTTCTTC
-	many	TRBJ1-6	TRBV12-3/TRBV12-4	CASSLGKDSPLHF	TGTGCCAGCAGTCTAGGCAAGGATTCACCCCTCCACTTT
TRBD1	-	TRBJ2-1	TRBV9	CASSPGDRSSYNEQFF	TGTGCCAGCAGCCCCGGGGACAGGAGCTCCTACAATGAGCAGTTCTTC
TRBD1	many	TRBJ1-2	TRBV7-9	CASSLTQGANYGYTF	TGTGCCAGCAGCCTCACACAGGGGGCGAACTATGGCTACACCTTC
TRBD2	few	TRBJ2-7	TRBV10-2	CASSDGLASYEQYF	TGCGCCAGCAGTGACGGACTAGCGTCCTACGAGCAGTACTTC
-	-	TRBJ2-5	TRBV10-3	CAIAPRDQETQYF	TGTGCCATCGCTCCCCGGGACCAAGAGACCCAGTACTTC
-	few	TRBJ1-6	TRBV13	CATLAAGEYNSPLHF	TGTGCCACCTTGGCGGCAGGGGAATATAATTCACCCCTCCACTTT
TRBD2	-	TRBJ2-7	TRBV5-6	CASSPGGLVYGGSYEQYF	TGTGCCAGCAGCCCGGGCGGACTAGTTTACGGTGGTTCCTACGAGCAGTACTTC
-	-	TRBJ2-3	TRBV7-9	CASSLTAQSTDTQYF	TGTGCCAGCAGCTTAACCGCTCAATCCACAGATACGCAGTATTTT